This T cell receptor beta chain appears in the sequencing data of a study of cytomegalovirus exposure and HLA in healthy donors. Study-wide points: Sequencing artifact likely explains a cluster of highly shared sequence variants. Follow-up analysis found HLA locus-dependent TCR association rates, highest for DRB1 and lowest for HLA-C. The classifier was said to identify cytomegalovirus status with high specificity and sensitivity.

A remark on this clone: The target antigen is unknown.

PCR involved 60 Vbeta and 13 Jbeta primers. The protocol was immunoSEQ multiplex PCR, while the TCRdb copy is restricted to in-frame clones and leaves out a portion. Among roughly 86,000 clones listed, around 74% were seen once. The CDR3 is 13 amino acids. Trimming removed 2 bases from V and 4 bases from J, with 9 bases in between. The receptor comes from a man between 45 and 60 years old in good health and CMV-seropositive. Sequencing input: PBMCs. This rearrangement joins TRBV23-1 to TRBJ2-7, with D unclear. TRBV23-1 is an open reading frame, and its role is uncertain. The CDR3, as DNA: TGCGCCAGCAGTCAACCAACAGAGTACGAGCAGTACTTC. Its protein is CASSQPTEYEQYF.